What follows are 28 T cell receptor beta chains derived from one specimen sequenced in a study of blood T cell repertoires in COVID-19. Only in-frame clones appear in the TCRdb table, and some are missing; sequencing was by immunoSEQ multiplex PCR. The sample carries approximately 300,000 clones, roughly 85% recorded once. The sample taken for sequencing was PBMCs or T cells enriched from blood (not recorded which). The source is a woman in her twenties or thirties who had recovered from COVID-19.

CDR3 nucleotide sequence: TGTGCCAGCAGCTTGGGGACTCCGGGAACTCAGCCCCAGCATTTT. Protein: CASSLGTPGTQPQHF. This rearrangement joins TRBV11-2 to TRBJ1-5, with a possible D match to TRBD1 (5 bases). The CDR3 sequence is 15 residues long. The germline V gene has CDR1 SGHAT and CDR2 FQNNGV. V was clipped by 3 bases and J by 6 bases, with 15 bases between them.

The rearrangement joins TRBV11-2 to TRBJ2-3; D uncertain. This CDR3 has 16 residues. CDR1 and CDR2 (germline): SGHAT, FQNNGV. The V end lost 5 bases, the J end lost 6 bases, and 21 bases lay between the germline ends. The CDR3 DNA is TGTGCCAGCAGCAGACGTCTTTCGGTCGGAGAGGATACGCAGTATTTT. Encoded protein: CASSRRLSVGEDTQYF.

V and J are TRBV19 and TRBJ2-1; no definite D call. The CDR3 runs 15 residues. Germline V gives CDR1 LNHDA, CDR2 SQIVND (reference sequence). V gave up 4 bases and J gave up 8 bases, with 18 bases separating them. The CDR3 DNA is TGTGCCAGTAGTACGTCGCGACACGGTGGCGATGAGCAGTTCTTC. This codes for CASSTSRHGGDEQFF.

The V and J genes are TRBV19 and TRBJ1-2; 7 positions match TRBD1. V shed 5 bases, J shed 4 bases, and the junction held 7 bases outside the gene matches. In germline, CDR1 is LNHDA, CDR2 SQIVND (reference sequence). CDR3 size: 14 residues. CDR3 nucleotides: TGTGCCAGTAGTGAACAGGGGTGGGCCTATGGCTACACCTTC. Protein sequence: CASSEQGWAYGYTF.

CDR3 nucleotide sequence: TGTGCCTGGGACGCAGGCACAGATACGCAGTATTTT. It is translated as CAWDAGTDTQYF. This chain uses TRBV30 with TRBJ2-3; no clear D gene. This CDR3 contains 12 residues. Trimming left V 5 bases short and J 1 base short, with 7 bases between. Per germline, CDR1 GTSNPN and CDR2 SVGIG (reference sequence).

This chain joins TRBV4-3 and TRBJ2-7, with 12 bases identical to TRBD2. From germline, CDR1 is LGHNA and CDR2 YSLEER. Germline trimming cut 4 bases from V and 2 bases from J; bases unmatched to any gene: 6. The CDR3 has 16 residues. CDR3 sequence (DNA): TGCGCCAGCAGCCGACTAGCGGGGGATACAACCTACGAGCAGTACTTC. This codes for CASSRLAGDTTYEQYF.

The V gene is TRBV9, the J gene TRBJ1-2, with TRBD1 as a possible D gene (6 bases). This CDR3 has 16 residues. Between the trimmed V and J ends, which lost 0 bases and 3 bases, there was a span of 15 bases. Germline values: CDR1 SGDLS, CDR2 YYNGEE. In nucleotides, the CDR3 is TGTGCCAGCAGCGTAGCTTTAGGGGGAGATCACTATGGCTACACCTTC. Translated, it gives CASSVALGGDHYGYTF.

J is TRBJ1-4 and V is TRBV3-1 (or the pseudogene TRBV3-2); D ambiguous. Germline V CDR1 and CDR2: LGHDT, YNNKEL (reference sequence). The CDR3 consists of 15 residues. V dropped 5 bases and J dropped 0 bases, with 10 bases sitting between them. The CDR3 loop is CASSFRFATNEKLFF. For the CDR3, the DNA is TGTGCCAGCAGCTTCAGATTTGCAACTAATGAAAAACTGTTTTTT.

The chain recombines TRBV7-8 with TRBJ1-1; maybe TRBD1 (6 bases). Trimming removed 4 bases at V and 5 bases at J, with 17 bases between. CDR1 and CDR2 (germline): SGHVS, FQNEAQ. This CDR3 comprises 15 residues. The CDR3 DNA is TGTGCCAGCAGCTCGACCAGGGGTAGGGCGACTGAAGCTTTCTTT. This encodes CASSSTRGRATEAFF.

CDR3 protein: CASRDRDYRHEQYF. The CDR3 bases are TGTGCCAGCAGAGACCGGGACTATCGCCACGAGCAGTACTTC. This chain connects TRBV28 to TRBJ2-7; 7 positions agree with TRBD2. The trim removed 6 bases at V and 5 bases at J, leaving 10 bases unmatched. Germline V gene data show CDR1 as MDHEN and CDR2 as SYDVKM. The CDR3 covers 14 residues.

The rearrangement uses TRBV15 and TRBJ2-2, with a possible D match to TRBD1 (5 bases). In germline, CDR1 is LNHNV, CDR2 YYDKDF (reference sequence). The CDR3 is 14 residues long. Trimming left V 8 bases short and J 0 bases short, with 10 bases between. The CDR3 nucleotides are TGTGCCACCGAGCAGGGATCGAACACCGGGGAGCTGTTTTTT. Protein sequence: CATEQGSNTGELFF.

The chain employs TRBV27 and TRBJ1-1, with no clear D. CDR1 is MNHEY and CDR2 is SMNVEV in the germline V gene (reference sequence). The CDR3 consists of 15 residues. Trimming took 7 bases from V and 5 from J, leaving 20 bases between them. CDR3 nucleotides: TGTGCCAGCACCTTCCGGGGAGGTGGGGTAACTGAAGCTTTCTTT. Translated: CASTFRGGGVTEAFF.

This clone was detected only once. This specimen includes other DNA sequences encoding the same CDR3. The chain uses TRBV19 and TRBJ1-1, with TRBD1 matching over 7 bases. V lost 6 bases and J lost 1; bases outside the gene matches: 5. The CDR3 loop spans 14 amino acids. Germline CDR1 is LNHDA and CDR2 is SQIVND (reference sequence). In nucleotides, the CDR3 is TGTGCCAGTAGCAGACAGGGCGGGAACACTGAAGCTTTCTTT. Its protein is CASSRQGGNTEAFF.

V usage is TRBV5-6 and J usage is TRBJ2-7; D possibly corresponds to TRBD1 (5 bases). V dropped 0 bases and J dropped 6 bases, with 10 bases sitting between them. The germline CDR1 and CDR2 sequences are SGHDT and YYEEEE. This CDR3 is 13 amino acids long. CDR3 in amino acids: CASSLGYRIEQYF. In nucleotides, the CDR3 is TGTGCCAGCAGCTTGGGCTACAGGATCGAGCAGTACTTC.

CDR3 region: CSVDLGQGDEKLFF. The CDR3 coding sequence is TGCAGCGTTGATTTGGGACAGGGTGATGAAAAACTGTTTTTT. V gene TRBV29-1 combines with J gene TRBJ1-4; 9 bases are shared with TRBD1. Germline V gene sequence: CDR1 SQVTM, CDR2 ANQGSEA. V trimming: 3 bases; J trimming: 6 bases; junction bases outside the gene matches: 5. There are 14 residues in the CDR3.

The CDR3 bases are TGTGCCAGCAGTTCCCCAGGGGGCCTTAACTATGGCTACACCTTC. This translates into CASSSPGGLNYGYTF. The V gene is TRBV28, the J gene TRBJ1-2; 8 nucleotides align to TRBD1. CDR1 and CDR2 from the germline V gene are MDHEN and SYDVKM. Losses at the gene ends were 4 bases for V and 1 base for J; bases not matched to a gene: 5. The CDR3 length is 15 residues.

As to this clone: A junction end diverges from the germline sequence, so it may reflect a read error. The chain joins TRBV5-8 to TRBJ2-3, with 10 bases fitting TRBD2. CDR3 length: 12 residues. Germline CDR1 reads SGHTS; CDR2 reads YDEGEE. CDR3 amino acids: CASSHAGTSAFF. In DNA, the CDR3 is TGTGCCAGCAGTCACGCCGGGACTAGCGCGTTTTTT. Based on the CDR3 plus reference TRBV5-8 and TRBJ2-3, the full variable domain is EAGVTQSPTHLIKTRGQQATLRCSPISGHTSVYWYQQALGLGLQFLLWYDEGEERNRGNFPPRFSGRQFPNYSSELNVNALELEDSALYLCASSHAGTSAFFGPGTRLTVL.

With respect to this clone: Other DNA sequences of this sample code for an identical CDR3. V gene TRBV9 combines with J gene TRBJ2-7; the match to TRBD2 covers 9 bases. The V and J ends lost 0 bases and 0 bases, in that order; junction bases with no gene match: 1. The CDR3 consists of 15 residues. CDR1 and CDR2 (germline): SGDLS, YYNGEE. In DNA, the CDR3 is TGTGCCAGCAGCGTAGAAGCGGGGGGCTCCTACGAGCAGTACTTC. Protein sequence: CASSVEAGGSYEQYF.

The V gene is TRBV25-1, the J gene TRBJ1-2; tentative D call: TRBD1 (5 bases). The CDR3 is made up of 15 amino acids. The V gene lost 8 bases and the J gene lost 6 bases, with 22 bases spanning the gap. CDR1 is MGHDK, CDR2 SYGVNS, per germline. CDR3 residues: CASSLIGGLGNGYTF. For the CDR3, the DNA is TGTGCCAGCTCCCTTATCGGGGGGTTGGGCAATGGCTACACCTTC.

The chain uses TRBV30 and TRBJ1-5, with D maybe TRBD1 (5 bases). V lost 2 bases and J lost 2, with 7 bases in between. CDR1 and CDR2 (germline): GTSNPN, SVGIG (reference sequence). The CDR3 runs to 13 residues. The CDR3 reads CAWSPQGNQPQHF. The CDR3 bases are TGTGCCTGGAGTCCACAGGGCAATCAGCCCCAGCATTTT.

The CDR3 bases are TGCGCCAGCAGCTCGACAGCCATGATGCCTGGCTACACCTTC. It yields the protein CASSSTAMMPGYTF. The chain recombines TRBV5-1 with TRBJ1-2; possible D gene TRBD1, 5 bases. The CDR3 runs 14 residues. Germline CDR1 and CDR2: SGHRS and YFSETQ. The V gene lost 3 bases and the J gene lost 7 bases, with 16 bases spanning the gap.

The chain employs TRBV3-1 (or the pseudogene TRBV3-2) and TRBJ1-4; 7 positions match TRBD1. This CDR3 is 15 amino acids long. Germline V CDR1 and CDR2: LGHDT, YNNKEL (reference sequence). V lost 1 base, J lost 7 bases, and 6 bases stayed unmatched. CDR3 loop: CASSQAGGTVEKLFF. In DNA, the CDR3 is TGTGCCAGCAGCCAAGCAGGGGGGACGGTTGAAAAACTGTTTTTT.

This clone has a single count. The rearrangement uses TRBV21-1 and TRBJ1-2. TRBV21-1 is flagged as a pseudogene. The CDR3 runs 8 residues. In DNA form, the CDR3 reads TGTGCAGCCTATGGCTACACCTTC. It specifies CAAYGYTF.

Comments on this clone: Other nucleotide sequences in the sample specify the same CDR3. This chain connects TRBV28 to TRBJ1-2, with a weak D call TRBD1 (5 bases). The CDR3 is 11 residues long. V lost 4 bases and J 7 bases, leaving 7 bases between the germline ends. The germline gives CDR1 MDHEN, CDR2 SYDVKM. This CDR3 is CASSSGGGYTF. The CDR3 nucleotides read TGTGCCAGCAGTTCCGGGGGTGGCTACACCTTC.

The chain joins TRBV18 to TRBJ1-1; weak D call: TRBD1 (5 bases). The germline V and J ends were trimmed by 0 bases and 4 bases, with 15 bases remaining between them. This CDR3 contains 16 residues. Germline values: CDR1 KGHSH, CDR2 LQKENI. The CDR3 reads CASSPPNGHRTTEAFF. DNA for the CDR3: TGTGCCAGCTCACCACCGAACGGACATCGGACCACTGAAGCTTTCTTT.

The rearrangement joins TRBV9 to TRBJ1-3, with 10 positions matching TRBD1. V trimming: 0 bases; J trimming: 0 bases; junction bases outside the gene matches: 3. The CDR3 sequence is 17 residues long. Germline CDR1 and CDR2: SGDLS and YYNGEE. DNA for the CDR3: TGTGCCAGCAGCGTAGGGACAGGGGGAAGCTCTGGAAACACCATATATTTT. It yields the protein CASSVGTGGSSGNTIYF.

The CDR3 bases are TGTGCCAGCAGCCTCACCCGACTAGCGGGGGACCCTAGGAATGAGCAGTTCTTC. Translated, it gives CASSLTRLAGDPRNEQFF. This chain connects TRBV5-5 to TRBJ2-1; TRBD2 agrees at 12 bases. The CDR3 is made up of 18 amino acids. Germline CDR1 reads SGHKS; CDR2 reads YYEKEE (reference sequence). V lost 4 bases, J lost 7 bases, and 15 bases stayed unmatched. The variable domain in full, with the rest retrieved from reference TRBV5-5 and TRBJ2-1, is DAGVTQSPTHLIKTRGQQVTLRCSPISGHKSVSWYQQVLGQGPQFIFQYYEKEERGRGNFPDRFSARQFPNYSSELNVNALLLGDSALYLCASSLTRLAGDPRNEQFFGPGTRLTVL.

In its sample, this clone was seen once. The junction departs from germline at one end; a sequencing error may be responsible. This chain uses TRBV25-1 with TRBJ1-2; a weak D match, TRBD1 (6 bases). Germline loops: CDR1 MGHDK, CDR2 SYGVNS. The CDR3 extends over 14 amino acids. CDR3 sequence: CASSELGTPYGHTF. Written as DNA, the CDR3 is TGTGCCAGCAGTGAACTGGGGACACCCTATGGCCACACCTTC.